One and the same sample provided the 25 T cell receptor beta chains below, sequenced in a study of TIL therapy for anti-PD-1-resistant metastatic lung cancer. Sequencing used immunoSEQ v3. Using immunoSEQ multiplex PCR, the repertoire was profiled, and TCRdb retains in-frame clones only, with some absent. The profile shows approximately 30,000 clones, 74% of them singletons. Regarding time point: pre-treatment sample, taken before nivolumab and TIL therapy. The sequences come from blood, collected at baseline. Source of these receptors: a woman between 25 and 85 years old with non-small cell lung cancer.

V is TRBV11-3 and J is TRBJ2-1; the D gene could be TRBD1 or TRBD2 (5 bases each). The CDR3 totals 16 residues. Deletions cut 2 bases from V and 0 bases from J, with 11 bases between. Germline V gene data show CDR1 as SGHNT and CDR2 as YENEEA. The CDR3 bases are TGTGCCAGCAGCTTAAGAGGGGCACGCTCCTACAATGAGCAGTTCTTC. Its translation: CASSLRGARSYNEQFF.

CDR3 loop: CASSQEGQGLGTQYF. DNA of the CDR3: TGCGCCAGCAGCCAAGAGGGACAGGGGCTCGGGACCCAGTACTTC. The V gene is TRBV4-1, the J gene TRBJ2-5; 10 bases line up with TRBD1. This CDR3 region has 15 residues. The trim removed 0 bases at V and 7 bases at J, leaving 5 bases unmatched. Per germline, CDR1 MGHRA and CDR2 YSYEKL.

The sample holds one count of this clone. The chain carries TRBV5-1 and TRBJ1-5, with a weak D call TRBD1 (5 bases). Per the germline V gene, CDR1 is SGHRS and CDR2 is YFSETQ. The CDR3 runs 13 residues. Trimming removed 0 bases from V and 8 bases from J, with 9 bases in between. CDR3 DNA sequence: TGCGCCAGCAGCTTGGAGGGGATGAAGCCCCAGCATTTT. It yields the protein CASSLEGMKPQHF. The full variable domain, with the rest looked up from reference TRBV5-1 and TRBJ1-5, is KAGVTQTPRYLIKTRGQQVTLSCSPISGHRSVSWYQQTPGQGLQFLFEYFSETQRNKGNFPGRFSGRQFSNSRSEMNVSTLELGDSALYLCASSLEGMKPQHFGDGTRLSIL.

V usage is TRBV9 and J usage is TRBJ2-5; the match to TRBD2 covers 8 bases. Germline CDR1 is SGDLS and CDR2 is YYNGEE. The CDR3 covers 14 residues. Losses at the gene ends were 1 base for V and 5 bases for J; bases not matched to a gene: 4. The CDR3 coding sequence is TGTGCCAGCAGCGTATCTCGGGGGGGGGAGACCCAGTACTTC. Its translation is CASSVSRGGETQYF. The full variable domain, with the rest looked up from reference TRBV9 and TRBJ2-5, is DSGVTQTPKHLITATGQRVTLRCSPRSGDLSVYWYQQSLDQGLQFLIQYYNGEERAKGNILERFSAQQFPDLHSELNLSSLELGDSALYFCASSVSRGGETQYFGPGTRLLVL.

The chain couples TRBV4-1 to TRBJ2-6; the D is unclear. This CDR3 contains 16 residues. CDR1 MGHRA and CDR2 YSYEKL come from the germline V gene. With 4 bases removed from V and 0 bases from J, the gap between germline ends came to 10 bases. The CDR3, as DNA: TGCGCCAGCAGCCTTGCTTTCTTCTCTGGGGCCAACGTCCTGACTTTC. Residues: CASSLAFFSGANVLTF.

The chain links TRBV19 to TRBJ2-1; 8 bases align to TRBD2. The CDR3 spans 14 residues. Germline-derived CDR1 and CDR2 are LNHDA and SQIVND (reference sequence). V dropped 8 bases and J dropped 5; count of bases not matched to a gene: 8. The CDR3 protein is CASLPGGGDNEQFF. The CDR3 coding sequence is TGTGCCAGTCTTCCGGGAGGGGGGGACAATGAGCAGTTCTTC.

This clone appeared a single time. CDR3 in DNA: TGTGCCAGCAGCCCGACCCTTACAGATACGCAGTATTTT. It encodes CASSPTLTDTQYF. V gene TRBV7-8 combines with J gene TRBJ2-3; no definite D call. The CDR3 runs 13 residues. Germline assignment: CDR1 SGHVS and CDR2 FQNEAQ. Trimming took off 5 bases at V and 3 bases at J, with 9 bases between the two ends.

This clone was seen just once. V and J are TRBV14 and TRBJ2-5; tentative D call: TRBD2 (5 bases). The CDR3 is 13 amino acids. V gave up 4 bases and J gave up 4 bases, with 10 bases separating them. Looked up from germline, CDR1 is SGHDN and CDR2 is FVKESK. This CDR3 reads CASSPHAGETQYF. The CDR3 DNA sequence: TGTGCCAGCAGCCCTCACGCGGGAGAGACCCAGTACTTC.

The chain links TRBV14 to TRBJ1-4, with D perhaps matching TRBD1 (5 bases). V lost 5 bases to trimming and J lost 8 bases, with 12 bases between them. Germline V gene lookup returns CDR1 SGHDN and CDR2 FVKESK. CDR3 length: 13 residues. The CDR3 loop is CASSYGPGEKLFF. CDR3 coding DNA: TGTGCCAGCAGCTATGGTCCAGGGGAAAAACTGTTTTTT. Combining the CDR3 with reference TRBV14 and TRBJ1-4 gives the whole variable domain EAGVTQFPSHSVIEKGQTVTLRCDPISGHDNLYWYRRVMGKEIKFLLHFVKESKQDESGMPNNRFLAERTGGTYSTLKVQPAELEDSGVYFCASSYGPGEKLFFGSGTQLSVL.

The chain links TRBV2 to TRBJ2-1; 11 nucleotides line up with TRBD2. Germline CDR1 reads SNHLY; CDR2 reads FYNNEI. V was pared by 8 bases and J by 10 bases, with 10 bases of the junction left unmatched. This CDR3 is built from 14 residues. Written as DNA, the CDR3 is TGTGCCAGCTGCGATAGCGGGAGGGCCCAGGAGCAGTTCTTC. This sequence encodes CASCDSGRAQEQFF. Complete variable domain (other parts from reference TRBV2 and TRBJ2-1): EPEVTQTPSHQVTQMGQEVILRCVPISNHLYFYWYRQILGQKVEFLVSFYNNEISEKSEIFDDQFSVERPDGSNFTLKIRSTKLEDSAMYFCASCDSGRAQEQFFGPGTRLTVL.

The chain joins TRBV12-5 to TRBJ1-1; D is possibly TRBD1 (5 bases). Germline values: CDR1 LGHNT, CDR2 FRNRAP. V was trimmed by 0 bases and J by 5 bases, leaving 16 bases between them. The CDR3 is made up of 16 amino acids. CDR3 amino acids: CASGLVPGRVMTEAFF. CDR3 nucleotides: TGTGCTAGTGGTTTGGTTCCAGGCAGGGTAATGACTGAAGCTTTCTTT.

V and J are TRBV25-1 and TRBJ1-1, with no clear D. From germline, CDR1 is MGHDK and CDR2 SYGVNS. Trimming removed 0 bases at V and 14 bases at J, with 13 bases between. The CDR3 has 12 residues. This CDR3 is CASSEYLGIHFF. The CDR3 nucleotides read TGTGCCAGCAGTGAATATTTGGGGATACACTTCTTT.

In this sample, this clone turned up a few times. This chain connects TRBV5-5 to TRBJ1-2; D is unresolved. Trimming removed 4 bases from V and 6 bases from J, with 13 bases in between. CDR1 is SGHKS and CDR2 is YYEKEE in the germline V gene (reference sequence). CDR3 length: 13 amino acids. CDR3 loop: CASSRGQNDGYTF. The CDR3 DNA reads TGTGCCAGCAGCCGGGGTCAGAACGATGGCTACACCTTC.

This clone was picked up one time. In nucleotides, the CDR3 is TGTGCCAGCAGCTTGGGCTCCAGCTCCTACAATGAGCAGTTCTTC. This gives the protein CASSLGSSSYNEQFF. This chain links TRBV5-5 with TRBJ2-1; D is unresolved. Trimming took off 0 bases at V and 0 bases at J, with 7 bases between the two ends. The CDR3 is made up of 15 amino acids. The germline V gene encodes CDR1 SGHKS and CDR2 YYEKEE (reference sequence).

The rearrangement joins TRBV11-2 to TRBJ2-5; TRBD1 matches 10 bases. The length of the CDR3 is 15 residues. Germline lookup yields CDR1 SGHAT and CDR2 FQNNGV. The V gene end was trimmed by 6 bases and the J gene end by 4 bases; junction bases not matched to a gene: 8. Written as DNA, the CDR3 is TGTGCCAGCAGGCCGGGACAGGGGATTCGAGAGACCCAGTACTTC. Protein: CASRPGQGIRETQYF.

This clone was detected once. The gene calls are TRBV6-5 and TRBJ1-4, with D hard to call. The CDR3 is made up of 16 amino acids. V lost 0 bases, J lost 0 bases, and 8 bases lay in between. CDR1 MNHEY and CDR2 SVGAGI come from the germline V gene. The DNA for the CDR3 is TGTGCCAGCAGTTACTCTATTACAGCAACTAATGAAAAACTGTTTTTT. Its protein product is CASSYSITATNEKLFF.

This sequence joins TRBV28 and TRBJ1-1; possible D gene TRBD1, 6 bases. Germline CDR1 MDHEN, CDR2 SYDVKM. This CDR3 is 16 amino acids long. V was shortened by 3 bases and J by 1 base, with 15 bases between the two germline ends. The CDR3 bases are TGTGCCAGCAGTTTGGTGCAGGGGAGAGGGAACACTGAAGCTTTCTTT. This gives the protein CASSLVQGRGNTEAFF.

Turning to this clone: Other DNA sequences in the sample encode the same CDR3. The rearrangement joins TRBV5-1 to TRBJ2-7, with 9 nucleotides matching TRBD1. Per germline, CDR1 SGHRS and CDR2 YFSETQ. V was clipped by 0 bases and J by 3 bases; unmatched bases: 7. The CDR3 contains 16 residues. The CDR3 DNA is TGCGCCAGCAGCTTGGCCGGGACAGGGAGTTTCTACGAGCAGTACTTC. This encodes CASSLAGTGSFYEQYF.

This clone is a singleton in its sample. The genes are TRBV29-1 and TRBJ1-4; 7 nucleotides line up with TRBD1. Germline V gene sequence: CDR1 SQVTM, CDR2 ANQGSEA. Losses at the gene ends were 6 bases for V and 8 bases for J; bases not matched to a gene: 9. The CDR3 extends over 13 amino acids. CDR3 sequence reads: CSVADRVYEKLFF. CDR3 coding DNA: TGCAGCGTCGCTGACAGGGTGTACGAAAAACTGTTTTTT.

This clone was counted only a few times. The gene calls are TRBV19 and TRBJ2-7; D is uncertain. The V end was cut by 5 bases, the J end by 3 bases, with 11 bases between. The V gene's germline CDR1 is LNHDA and CDR2 SQIVND (reference sequence). This CDR3 contains 13 residues. CDR3 DNA: TGTGCCAGTAGTGGGCTACCCAACTACGAGCAGTACTTC. It specifies CASSGLPNYEQYF.

The V call is TRBV30, the J call TRBJ2-1, with 8 bases fitting TRBD2. The V gene's germline CDR1 is GTSNPN and CDR2 SVGIG (reference sequence). With 2 bases clipped from V and 9 bases from J, the junction kept 3 bases outside the gene matches. This CDR3 is built from 12 residues. The CDR3 bases are TGTGCCTGGAGTCCCGGGAGGGGTGAGCAGTTCTTC. Its translation is CAWSPGRGEQFF.

Only a few counts were recorded for this clone. The CDR3 reads CAWDYEGARGYTF. The DNA of the CDR3 is TGTGCCTGGGACTACGAGGGGGCGCGGGGCTACACCTTC. The chain carries TRBV30 and TRBJ1-2; 7 bases line up with TRBD1. The CDR3 contains 13 residues. CDR1 GTSNPN and CDR2 SVGIG come from the germline V gene (reference sequence). The V and J ends lost 5 bases and 8 bases, in that order; junction bases with no gene match: 11.

The rearrangement links TRBV6-6 to TRBJ1-2, with a weak D call TRBD1 (6 bases). This CDR3 has 15 residues. The V gene's germline CDR1 is MNHNY and CDR2 SVGAGI (reference sequence). V was shortened by 5 bases and J by 4 bases, with 17 bases between the two germline ends. The chain's CDR3 is CASSPGQTSPYGYTF. CDR3 DNA: TGTGCCAGCAGTCCCGGACAGACCTCGCCCTATGGCTACACCTTC.

The chain couples TRBV28 to TRBJ1-1; TRBD1 might be the D (5 bases). V was cut by 3 bases and J by 0 bases, with 11 bases left in between. Per germline, CDR1 MDHEN and CDR2 SYDVKM. This CDR3 is 15 amino acids long. CDR3 bases: TGTGCCAGCAGTTTGCCCGGGACGTTGAACACTGAAGCTTTCTTT. Translated: CASSLPGTLNTEAFF.

V is TRBV4-1 and J is TRBJ2-7; 8 bases agree with TRBD1. Trimming took 4 bases from V and 0 from J; bases not matched to a gene: 5. Germline loops: CDR1 MGHRA, CDR2 YSYEKL. The CDR3 extends over 15 amino acids. CDR3 residues: CASSPGQGSSYEQYF. In nucleotides, the CDR3 is TGCGCCAGCAGCCCAGGACAGGGAAGCTCCTACGAGCAGTACTTC.